The 9 T cell receptor beta chains listed next were all sequenced from one sample in a study of T-cell reconstitution after alpha-beta-depleted transplantation in children. Preparation of the TCRbeta library was carried out with unique molecular identifiers. TCRdb re-analysed the PCR reads in MiXCR, keeping a single row per CDR3 protein. The profile shows 200,000 to 250,000 distinct CDR3 sequences, 9.5% to 13% of them singletons. Source: PBMCs, taken before TCRalphabeta/CD19-depleted stem cell transplant. The origin of the receptors is a child under two years old with acute myeloid leukemia, due to receive a stem cell transplant.

This clonotype was observed at least ten times. The genes are TRBV20-1 and TRBJ2-2; D might be TRBD1 (6 bases). The CDR3 has 13 residues. Trimming cost V 5 bases and J 6 bases, with 13 bases left between them. Germline V gene data show CDR1 as DFQATT and CDR2 as SNEGSKA (reference sequence). In nucleotides, the CDR3 is TGCAGTGCTCAGGGGTGGTGGGCCGGGGAGCTGTTTTTT. Translated, it gives CSAQGWWAGELFF.

This clonotype was detected many times. This chain links TRBV6-6 with TRBJ2-7; 7 nucleotides agree with TRBD1. This CDR3 has 15 amino acids. V was clipped by 5 bases and J by 1 base; unmatched bases: 8. Germline V gene lookup returns CDR1 MNHNY and CDR2 SVGAGI (reference sequence). The CDR3 DNA follows: TGTGCCAGCAGTCGAGACAGGGTCGCATCCTACGAGCAGTACTTC. Its protein is CASSRDRVASYEQYF.

This clonotype was detected many times. The CDR3: CASFGGDTQYF. CDR3 nucleotides: TGCGCCAGTTTTGGGGGAGATACGCAGTATTTT. The chain couples TRBV5-1 to TRBJ2-3; the D gene could be TRBD1 or TRBD2 (5 bases each). Trimming pared 8 bases from V and 5 bases from J, leaving 9 bases between. The length of the CDR3 is 11 residues. Germline V gives CDR1 SGHRS, CDR2 YFSETQ.

This clonotype was counted ten times or more. The chain joins TRBV6-1 to TRBJ2-7; D is possibly TRBD1 or TRBD2 (6 bases each). Germline V gene sequence: CDR1 MNHNS, CDR2 SASEGT. The CDR3 extends over 15 amino acids. V lost 3 bases to trimming and J lost 4 bases, with 16 bases between them. The CDR3 DNA follows: TGTGCCAGCAGTGATAGGGACTGGGGGCCATACGAGCAGTACTTC. It yields the protein CASSDRDWGPYEQYF.

Turning to this clonotype: Just one base apart from a much larger clone, this may be a read error. The CDR3 spells CASSQDAGGGARDTQYF. The CDR3 region has the DNA TGCGCCAGCAGCCAAGACGCCGGCGGGGGGGCGAGAGATACGCAGTATTTT. The rearrangement joins TRBV4-1 to TRBJ2-3; 9 positions agree with TRBD2. The CDR3 covers 17 residues. Germline V gene lookup returns CDR1 MGHRA and CDR2 YSYEKL. Trimming took 0 bases from V and 5 from J; bases not matched to a gene: 9.

This clonotype was seen repeatedly, ten times or more. The V call is TRBV7-9, the J call TRBJ1-2, with a possible D match to TRBD1 (6 bases). The ends were cut back, 5 bases at V and 4 bases at J, with 17 bases in the middle. The V gene's germline CDR1 is SEHNR and CDR2 FQNEAQ (reference sequence). There are 15 residues in the CDR3. The CDR3 loop is CASSPGVVPIYGYTF. CDR3 coding DNA: TGTGCCAGCAGCCCAGGGGTCGTACCGATCTATGGCTACACCTTC.

This clonotype was observed at least ten times. The V call is TRBV7-6, the J call TRBJ2-1, with D tentatively TRBD1 or TRBD2 (6 bases each). Germline V gives CDR1 SGHVS, CDR2 FNYEAQ. Trimming left V 4 bases short and J 4 bases short, with 14 bases between. The CDR3 covers 15 residues. DNA for the CDR3: TGTGCCAGCAGCTCCCTAGGGGGGACTTACAATGAGCAGTTCTTC. Its protein product is CASSSLGGTYNEQFF.

About this clonotype itself: A read error may explain this, as a much larger clone is one base away. In DNA form, the CDR3 reads TGTGCCAGCAGTGGGACTAGCGGGCCCGAGGAGCTGTTTTTT. Encoded protein: CASSGTSGPEELFF. The genes are TRBV25-1 and TRBJ2-2; 11 nucleotides match TRBD2. The CDR3 has 14 amino acids. Germline CDR1 and CDR2: MGHDK and SYGVNS. J gave up 10 bases and V 4 bases, and 5 bases lay outside the gene matches.

This clonotype was detected ten times or more. V and J are TRBV5-1 and TRBJ2-1; 7 bases match TRBD2. Per the germline V gene, CDR1 is SGHRS and CDR2 is YFSETQ. J lost 4 bases, V lost 4 bases, and 11 bases had no gene match. This CDR3 region has 16 residues. The CDR3 coding sequence is TGCGCCAGCAGCCACACAAGGACTAGAACGTACAATGAGCAGTTCTTC. This gives the protein CASSHTRTRTYNEQFF.